Listed here is a single T cell receptor (beta chain). Authors' analysis steps: Scientists estimated how many nucleated cells there were by amplifying reference gene primers. The data were produced by immunoSEQ multiplex PCR, yet TCRdb's version contains in-frame clones alone and is incomplete. From that table come the V and J calls and clone size; the DNA was used to work out D and trimming. The sample has 200,000 or so clones; nearly 85% are singletons. Trimming removed 1 base from V and 3 bases from J, with 15 bases in between. This CDR3 is 16 amino acids long. CDR1 LGHNA and CDR2 YSLEER come from the germline V gene. The data are from a study of blood T cell repertoires in COVID-19. Across the whole study: There were acute and convalescent COVID-19 samples, and they came from the United States, Italy and Spain. PBMCs, B-cell-depleted T cells, or T cells provided the cDNA or gDNA that made up the material.

The clonotype originates from a woman in her thirties with acute or convalescent COVID-19. Sample: peripheral blood. The chain has TRBV4-3 and TRBJ1-2, with a tentative D call TRBD1 (5 bases). As DNA, the CDR3 is TGCGCCAGCAGCCAAGGATCTGGAGGGGCGGACTATGGCTACACCTTC. It translates to CASSQGSGGADYGYTF.